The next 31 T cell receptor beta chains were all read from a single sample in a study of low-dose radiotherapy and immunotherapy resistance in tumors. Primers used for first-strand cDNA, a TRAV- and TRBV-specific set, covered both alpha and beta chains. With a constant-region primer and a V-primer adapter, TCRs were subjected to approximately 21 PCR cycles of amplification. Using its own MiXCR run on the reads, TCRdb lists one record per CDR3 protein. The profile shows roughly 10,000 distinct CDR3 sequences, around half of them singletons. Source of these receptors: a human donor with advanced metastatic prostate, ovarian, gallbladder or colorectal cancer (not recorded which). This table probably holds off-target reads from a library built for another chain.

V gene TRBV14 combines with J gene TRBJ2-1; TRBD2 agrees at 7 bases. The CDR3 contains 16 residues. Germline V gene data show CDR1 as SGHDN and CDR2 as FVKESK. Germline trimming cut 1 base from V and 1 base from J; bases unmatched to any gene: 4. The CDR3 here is CASSQVGGGSYNEQFF. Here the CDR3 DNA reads TGTGCCAGCAGCCAAGTTGGCGGGGGTTCCTACAATGAGCAGTTCTTC.

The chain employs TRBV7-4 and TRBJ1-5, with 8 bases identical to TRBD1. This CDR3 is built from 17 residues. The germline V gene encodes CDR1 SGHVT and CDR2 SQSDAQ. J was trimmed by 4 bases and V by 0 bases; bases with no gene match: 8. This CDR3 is CASSLAWRQGLNQPQHF. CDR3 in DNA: TGTGCCAGCAGCTTAGCATGGCGACAGGGGTTAAATCAGCCCCAGCATTTT.

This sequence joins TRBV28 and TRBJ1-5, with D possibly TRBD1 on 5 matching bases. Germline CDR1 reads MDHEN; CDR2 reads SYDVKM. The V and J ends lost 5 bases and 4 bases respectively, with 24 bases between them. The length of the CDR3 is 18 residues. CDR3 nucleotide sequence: TGTGCCAGCAGTAGGGGAGGGACCGCCTCAATGGATAATCAGCCCCAGCATTTT. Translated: CASSRGGTASMDNQPQHF.

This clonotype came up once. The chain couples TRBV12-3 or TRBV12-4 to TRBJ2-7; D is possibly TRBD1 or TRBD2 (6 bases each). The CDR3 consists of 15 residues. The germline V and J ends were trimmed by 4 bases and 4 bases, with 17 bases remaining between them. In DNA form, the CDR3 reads TGTGCCAGCAGTTCCCCCCGGGGGCGCGGGTACGAGCAGTACTTC. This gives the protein CASSSPRGRGYEQYF.

CDR3 nucleotide sequence: TGTGCCTGGAGCCGAGGGGCGGCCGCCGTCCTTCCTGGCTACACCTTC. It translates to CAWSRGAAAVLPGYTF. The genes are TRBV30 and TRBJ1-2, with D possibly TRBD1 on 5 matching bases. CDR3 length: 16 amino acids. Germline V gene lookup returns CDR1 GTSNPN and CDR2 SVGIG (reference sequence). The V and J ends lost 3 bases and 7 bases respectively, with 24 bases between them.

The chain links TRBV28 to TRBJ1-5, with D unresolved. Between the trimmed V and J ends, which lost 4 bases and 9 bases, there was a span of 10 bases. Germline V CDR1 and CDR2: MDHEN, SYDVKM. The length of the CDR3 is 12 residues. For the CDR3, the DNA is TGTGCCAGCAGTTCCATTGGGCGGCCCCAGCATTTT. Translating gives CASSSIGRPQHF.

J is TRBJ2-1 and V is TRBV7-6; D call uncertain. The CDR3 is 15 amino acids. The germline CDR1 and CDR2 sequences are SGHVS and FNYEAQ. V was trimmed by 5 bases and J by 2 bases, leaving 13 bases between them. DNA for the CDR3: TGTGCCAGCAGCCCGGTCCCAAGCGCCTACAATGAGCAGTTCTTC. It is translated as CASSPVPSAYNEQFF.

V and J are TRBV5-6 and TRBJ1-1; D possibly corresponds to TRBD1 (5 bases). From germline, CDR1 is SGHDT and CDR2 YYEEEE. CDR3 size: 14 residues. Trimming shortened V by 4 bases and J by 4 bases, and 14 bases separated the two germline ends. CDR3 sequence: CASSQGRWRTEAFF. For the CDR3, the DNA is TGTGCCAGCAGCCAGGGACGGTGGCGCACTGAAGCTTTCTTT.

CDR3 DNA: TGCGCCAGCAGCGAAAGGGGGTCTCAGCCCCAGCATTTT. Translated, it gives CASSERGSQPQHF. The chain uses TRBV5-1 and TRBJ1-5, with D tentatively TRBD1 (6 bases). The CDR3 runs to 13 residues. V shed 4 bases and J shed 6 bases, with 11 bases lying between them. Germline V gives CDR1 SGHRS, CDR2 YFSETQ.

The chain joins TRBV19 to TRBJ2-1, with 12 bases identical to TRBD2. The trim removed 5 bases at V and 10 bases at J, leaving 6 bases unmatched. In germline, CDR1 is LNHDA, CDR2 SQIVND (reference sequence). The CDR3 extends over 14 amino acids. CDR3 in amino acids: CASSPQLAGGEQFF. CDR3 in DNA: TGTGCCAGTAGTCCTCAACTAGCGGGGGGAGAGCAGTTCTTC.

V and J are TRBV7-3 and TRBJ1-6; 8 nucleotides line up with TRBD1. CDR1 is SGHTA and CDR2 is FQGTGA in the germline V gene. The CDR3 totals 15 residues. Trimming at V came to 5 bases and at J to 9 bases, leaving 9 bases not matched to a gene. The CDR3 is CASSHRQGIGSPLHF. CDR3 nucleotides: TGTGCCAGCAGCCACAGACAGGGGATCGGTTCACCCCTCCACTTT.

The CDR3 nucleotides are TGTGCCAGCAGTTTCCGGACACTAGGACGACTGTTTTTT. Amino acid sequence: CASSFRTLGRLFF. This chain joins TRBV12-3 or TRBV12-4 and TRBJ1-4, with D perhaps TRBD1 (5 bases). V was clipped by 3 bases and J by 13 bases, with 15 bases between them. This CDR3 is built from 13 residues.

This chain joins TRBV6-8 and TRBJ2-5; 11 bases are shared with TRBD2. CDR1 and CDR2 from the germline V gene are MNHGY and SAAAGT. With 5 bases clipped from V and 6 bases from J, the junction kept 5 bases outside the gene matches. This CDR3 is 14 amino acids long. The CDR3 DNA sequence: TGTGCCAGCAGTGAACGACTAGCGGGACAGACCCAGTACTTC. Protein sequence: CASSERLAGQTQYF.

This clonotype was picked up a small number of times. This chain's CDR3 is CASSIVGDAYGYTF. The CDR3 DNA follows: TGTGCCAGTAGTATAGTAGGGGACGCCTATGGCTACACCTTC. V usage is TRBV19 and J usage is TRBJ1-2; D is perhaps TRBD1 (5 bases). V gave up 1 base and J gave up 4 bases, with 10 bases separating them. The germline V gene has CDR1 LNHDA and CDR2 SQIVND (reference sequence). The CDR3 loop spans 14 amino acids.

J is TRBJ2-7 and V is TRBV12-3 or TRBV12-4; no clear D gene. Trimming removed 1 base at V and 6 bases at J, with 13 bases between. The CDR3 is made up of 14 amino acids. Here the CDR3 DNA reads TGTGCCAGCAGTTTAGGAGGACCCTCTCTCGAGCAGTACTTC. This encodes CASSLGGPSLEQYF.

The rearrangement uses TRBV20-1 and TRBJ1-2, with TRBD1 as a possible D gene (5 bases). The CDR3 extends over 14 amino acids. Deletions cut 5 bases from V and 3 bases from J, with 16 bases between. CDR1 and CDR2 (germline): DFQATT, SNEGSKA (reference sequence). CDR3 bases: TGCAGTGCTTCGGACTACCGAGGGGACTATGGCTACACCTTC. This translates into CSASDYRGDYGYTF.

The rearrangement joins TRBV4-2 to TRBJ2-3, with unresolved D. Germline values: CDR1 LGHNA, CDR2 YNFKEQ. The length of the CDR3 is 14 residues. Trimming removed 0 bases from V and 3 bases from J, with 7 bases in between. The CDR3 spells CASSQDLTTDTQYF. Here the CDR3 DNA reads TGTGCCAGCAGCCAAGATCTGACTACAGATACGCAGTATTTT.

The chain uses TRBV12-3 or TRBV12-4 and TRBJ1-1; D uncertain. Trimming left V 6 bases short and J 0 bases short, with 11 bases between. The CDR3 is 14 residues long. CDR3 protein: CASSHRELNTEAFF. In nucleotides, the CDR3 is TGTGCCAGCAGCCACCGTGAGTTGAACACTGAAGCTTTCTTT.

The CDR3 nucleotides read TGTGCCAGCAGCAGGGTCGGACAGCCCCAGCATTTT. Translated, it gives CASSRVGQPQHF. The chain carries TRBV12-3 or TRBV12-4 and TRBJ1-5, with D perhaps TRBD1 (5 bases). The CDR3 loop spans 12 amino acids. V dropped 6 bases and J dropped 7 bases, with 10 bases sitting between them.

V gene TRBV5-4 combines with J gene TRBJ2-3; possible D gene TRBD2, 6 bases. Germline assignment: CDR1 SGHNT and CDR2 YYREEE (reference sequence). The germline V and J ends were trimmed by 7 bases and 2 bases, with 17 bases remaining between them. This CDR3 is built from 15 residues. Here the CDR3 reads CASRPRDSFTDTQYF. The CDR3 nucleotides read TGTGCCAGCCGCCCCCGGGACTCGTTCACAGATACGCAGTATTTT.

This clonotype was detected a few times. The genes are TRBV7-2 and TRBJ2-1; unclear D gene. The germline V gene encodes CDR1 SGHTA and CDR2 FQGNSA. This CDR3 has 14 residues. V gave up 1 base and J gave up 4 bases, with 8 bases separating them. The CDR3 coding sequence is TGTGCCAGCAGCTTAGAAACTTATTACAATGAGCAGTTCTTC. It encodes CASSLETYYNEQFF.

In DNA, the CDR3 is TGCGCCAGCAGCCAAGTTACAAACACTGAAGCTTTCTTT. It translates to CASSQVTNTEAFF. The chain has TRBV4-1 and TRBJ1-1; D remains ambiguous. Germline V CDR1 and CDR2: MGHRA, YSYEKL. CDR3 length: 13 residues. Trimming stripped 1 base from V and 2 bases from J, with 5 bases between.

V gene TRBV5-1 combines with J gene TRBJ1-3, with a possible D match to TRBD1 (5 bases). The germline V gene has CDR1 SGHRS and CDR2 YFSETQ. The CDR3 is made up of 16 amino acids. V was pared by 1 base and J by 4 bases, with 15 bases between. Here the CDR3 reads CASSLSDSVGGNTIYF. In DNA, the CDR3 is TGCGCCAGCAGCTTGTCCGACAGCGTTGGAGGAAACACCATATATTTT.

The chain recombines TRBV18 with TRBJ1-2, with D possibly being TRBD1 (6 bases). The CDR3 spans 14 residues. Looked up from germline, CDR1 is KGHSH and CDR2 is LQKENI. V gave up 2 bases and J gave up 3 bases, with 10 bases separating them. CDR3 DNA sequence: TGTGCCAGCTCACCAGACAGGCTTTACTATGGCTACACCTTC. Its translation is CASSPDRLYYGYTF.

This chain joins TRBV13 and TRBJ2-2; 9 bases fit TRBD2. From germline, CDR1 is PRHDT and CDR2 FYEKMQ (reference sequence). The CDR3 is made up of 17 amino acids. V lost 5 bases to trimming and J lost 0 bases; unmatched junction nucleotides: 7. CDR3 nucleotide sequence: TGTGCCAGCAGCGTAGTGCCTAGCGGGGCGAACACCGGGGAGCTGTTTTTT. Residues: CASSVVPSGANTGELFF.

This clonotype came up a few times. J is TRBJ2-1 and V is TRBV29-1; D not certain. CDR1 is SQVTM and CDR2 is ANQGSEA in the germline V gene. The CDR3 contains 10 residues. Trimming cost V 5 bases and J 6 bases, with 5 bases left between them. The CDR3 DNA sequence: TGCAGCGTTAATGTCAATGAGCAGTTCTTC. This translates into CSVNVNEQFF.

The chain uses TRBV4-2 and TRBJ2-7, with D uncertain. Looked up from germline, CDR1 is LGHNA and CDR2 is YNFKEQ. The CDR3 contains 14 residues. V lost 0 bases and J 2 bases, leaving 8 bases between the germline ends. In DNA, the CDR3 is TGTGCCAGCAGCCAAGAAGGTCTAGCCTACGAGCAGTACTTC. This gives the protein CASSQEGLAYEQYF.

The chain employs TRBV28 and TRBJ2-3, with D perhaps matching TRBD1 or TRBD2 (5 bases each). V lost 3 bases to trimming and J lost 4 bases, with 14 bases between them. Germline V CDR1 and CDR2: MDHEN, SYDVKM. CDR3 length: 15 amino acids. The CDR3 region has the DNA TGTGCCAGCAGTTTTGGGGCCCTGGGGGCAGATACGCAGTATTTT. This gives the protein CASSFGALGADTQYF.

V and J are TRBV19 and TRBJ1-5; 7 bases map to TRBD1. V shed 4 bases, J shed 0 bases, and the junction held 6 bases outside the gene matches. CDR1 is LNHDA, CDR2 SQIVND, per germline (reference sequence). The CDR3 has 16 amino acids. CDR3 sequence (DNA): TGTGCCAGTAGTAAAAGGACAGGTCCTAGCAATCAGCCCCAGCATTTT. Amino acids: CASSKRTGPSNQPQHF.

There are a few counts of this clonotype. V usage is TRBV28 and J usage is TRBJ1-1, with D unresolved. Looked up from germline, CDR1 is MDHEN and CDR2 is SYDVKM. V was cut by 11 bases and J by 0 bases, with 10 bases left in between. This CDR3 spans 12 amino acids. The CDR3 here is CAVGRLNTEAFF. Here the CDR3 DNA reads TGTGCCGTGGGTCGACTGAACACTGAAGCTTTCTTT.

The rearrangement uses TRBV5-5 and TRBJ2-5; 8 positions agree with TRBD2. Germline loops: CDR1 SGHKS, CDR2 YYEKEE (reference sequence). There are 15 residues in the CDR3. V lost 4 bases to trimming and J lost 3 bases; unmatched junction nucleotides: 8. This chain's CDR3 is CASSPIGGAEETQYF. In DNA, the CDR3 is TGTGCCAGCAGCCCCATCGGGGGGGCGGAAGAGACCCAGTACTTC.